This T cell receptor (beta chain) stems from a study of cytomegalovirus exposure and HLA in healthy donors (dated by TCRdb to 2015 to 2018). Regarding the study in general: An earlier analysis of approximately 640 of the donors reported about 250 Gb of sequence data and approximately 110 million unique TCR beta sequences from around 200 million T cells. An early release covering about 600 HLA-typed donors comprised about 310 gigabases of sequencing data and 85 million or so unique TCR sequences. Of the roughly 400 genotyped donors, approximately 83% fell in the genetic ancestry cluster associated with self-reported Caucasian donors. The aim of the study was to test whether cataloging public T cell receptors could identify signatures of past pathogen exposure. The study profiled the T cell repertoires of fewer than 850 subjects by immunosequencing and related them to cytomegalovirus serostatus. Along with the roughly 700-subject first cohort, a separate validation cohort of over 90 different subjects was used. The study combined high-throughput TCR immunosequencing, statistical association of individual TCRs with disease status, and machine learning to predict cytomegalovirus infection status. In a later analysis, previously published TCR beta repertoires from 550 to 700 donors were re-analyzed and high-resolution HLA genotyping was added so that TCR occurrence patterns could be studied. The later analysis used no new phenotypic data to find candidate immune exposures, relying instead on TCR beta sequences and their occurrence across donors. An earlier analysis of 587 of the donors applied high-throughput TCR beta sequencing to assess whether each TCR beta V gene segment acted as functional or pseudogenic. Donor age, sex, ethnicity and CMV serostatus were collected together with the repertoire data. In a later genetic analysis, genome-wide SNP genotypes for about 55% of the roughly 700 donors were used, and that subset was treated as a discovery cohort. All discovery cohort repertoires had been generated on a single sequencing platform. Both class I and class II loci were covered by HLA typing, at four-digit resolution. Typing coverage differed by locus: A, B, C, DRB1 and DQB1 were typed in about 620-640 donors, DQA1 in 522, DPA1 in some 600, and DPB1 in approximately 450. Because of strong linkage in the cohort, roughly five DR-DQ haplotypes were treated as single units for association and clustering. Across some 400 genotyped donors of the cohort, an average of roughly 200,000 unique TCR beta nucleotide sequences per donor were sequenced, and approximately 17% of those sequences were non-productive. Broader findings and caveats from the paper: Correlated functional status among segregating V segments might reflect linkage disequilibrium, but an unknown experimental factor could not be ruled out. For the cohort, immune exposure information was limited to CMV serostatus. A further reported finding was that TCR beta sequences accurately predicted the HLA-A and HLA-B alleles for most subjects in the first cohort. The earlier analysis of fewer than 750 of the donors excluded 15 to 20 rarely observed V segments, including chromosome 9 orphons, because counts were too low. Some IMGT-functional V segments, including TRBV6-2 and TRBV6-3, could not be distinguished by the 87-base-pair reads and were therefore excluded. In vitro tests confirmed that a few of the cytomegalovirus-associated TCR beta chains recognize cytomegalovirus antigens. A later analysis found that HLA-associated TCR beta chains were more clonally expanded and had lower generation probabilities than equally common non-associated chains. The cohort was sequenced for TCR beta chains only, and without alpha or paired-chain data the features that could be detected were limited. The sequencing pipeline was judged likely to have produced a cluster of highly shared sequence variants as a technical artifact. Because HLA typing was missing for some donors at each locus, association tests included only the typed subset. In a later genetic analysis, fewer N-insertions in productive TCRs were reported among donors in an Asian-associated ancestry cluster than the approximately 710-donor mean. Most TCR sequences were seen in very few donors, while some public TCRs were found in many individuals. In both the original and validation cohorts, the classifier was reported to diagnose cytomegalovirus status with high specificity and sensitivity. A later analysis found that most CMV-associated TCR beta chains appeared HLA-restricted, with HLA associations seemingly driven largely by CMV exposure. The authors suggested that the approach could potentially be generalized to other disease states and immunological phenotypes. When HLA alleles, especially DR and DQ, strongly co-occurred, attributing TCR associations to individual alleles was difficult. Several of the top co-occurrence clusters appeared to be linked to parvovirus B19, influenza, CMV and Epstein-Barr virus, according to a later analysis. Broadly in line with IMGT annotations, most TCR beta V segments showed up in productive rearrangements about 90% or about 30% of the time in an earlier analysis of some 590 of the donors. The presence/absence analyses assumed that sequencing depth was roughly uniform across donors, and that assumption may not be true. In a later analysis, the rate of TCR association differed among HLA loci, with DRB1 alleles having the most associated TCRs and HLA-C alleles having the fewest. A later genetic analysis associated a missense DCLRE1C variant with V-gene and J-gene trimming of TCR beta chains, and an independent cohort replicated the association. A total of around 150 TCR beta chains were listed by the study as associated with cytomegalovirus. At a false discovery rate of 0.05, a later analysis linked 16,951 TCR beta sequences to specific HLA alleles.

In total, 666 healthy bone marrow donors made up the cohort. All cohort members were sampled while nominally healthy, although unrecorded immune exposures were likely present. The donor tested CMV seronegative, placing the donor among the 352 seronegative members of the cohort. A peripheral blood sample was collected from each donor, and TCR beta sequencing was performed on peripheral blood mononuclear cells. The Qiagen DNeasy Blood Extraction Kit was used to extract genomic DNA from the blood cell samples. As regards this clone: No antigen is known for it. Qualities for individual bases were not recorded, and no much larger clone is one base off.

Library preparation used the immunoSEQ multiplex PCR assay. A mixture of 60 forward primers for TCR Vbeta segments and 13 reverse primers for TCR Jbeta segments was used in the multiplex PCR. The CDR3 region of rearranged TCR beta genes was amplified from genomic DNA by a multiplex PCR assay. The Illumina HiSeq System was used to sequence the amplified TCR beta libraries as 87-base-pair reads. The authors' analysis ran thus. Across the 666 repertoires, a later analysis counted tens of millions of unique TCR beta chains, around 11 million of which were shared by at least two donors. To remove PCR and sequencing errors, raw reads were error-corrected and collapsed into unique sequences using a nearest-neighbor algorithm that merged closely related sequences. CDR3 sequences were aligned to IMGT reference sequences to assign V, D and J gene segments. For a sequence to be retained, at least a six-nucleotide match to both a V gene segment and a J gene segment was required. A rearrangement counted as productive if the CDR3 had no stop codons and remained in frame with V and J, and every other rearrangement counted as non-productive. CDR3 was defined according to IMGT convention as the region running from the second conserved V-encoded cysteine to the conserved J-encoded phenylalanine. In an earlier analysis of more than 550 of the donors, sequences lacking an unambiguous match to a single V gene segment were excluded. In an earlier analysis of a few hundred of the donors, V segments were called functional above 56.7% productive rearrangements and were called segregating when the between-donor standard deviation exceeded 5%. A statistical classification framework was built to diagnose cytomegalovirus status from the catalog of TCR beta chain sequences. A later analysis assigned V and J genes by comparing TCR nucleotide sequences with IMGT/GENE-DB human TR gene sequences. In a later analysis, CDR3 sequences and most-parsimonious VDJ recombination scenarios were assigned using the TCRdist pipeline. A later analysis defined each TCR beta chain by its CDR3 amino acid sequence plus V-gene family, and excluded reads lacking a unique V-gene family. As a way to deal with suspected cross-contamination and a sequencing artifact, a later analysis dropped more than 500 nucleotide sequences that were highly shared and had low generation probability. In a later analysis, a clonal expansion index for each public chain was calculated from normalized within-repertoire ranks of inferred template counts. In a later analysis, generation probabilities were computed using a VDJ recombination model fitted to out-of-frame rearrangements, and the results were checked against IGoR. In a later analysis, hypergeometric tests were used to score TCR-TCR, TCR-HLA and TCR-CMV co-occurrence, with a repertoire-size bias correction applied to TCR pairs. In a later analysis, false discovery rates were estimated by permuting HLA or CMV assignments 20 times. In a later analysis, co-occurring TCRs were grouped using DBSCAN, and TCRdist sequence similarity was added for clustering within HLA-allele-positive subsets. For co-occurrence clustering, repertoires with fewer than 30,000 or more than 120,000 public chains were excluded, along with about five repertoires with anomalous nucleotide sharing. This immuneACCESS table, as held by TCRdb, lists in-frame sequences with V and J called but not all clones. Of the missing ones, under half trace to an unresolved V gene in checked studies; the others have no known cause. D and trimming were read from the DNA, whereas the V and J calls and clone size are those reported in that table. The sample includes fewer than 110,000 clones, with around 77% observed a single time. The top ten clones comprise roughly 4.2% of the sample.

The CDR1 and CDR2 encoded by the germline V gene (reference sequence) are SEHNR and FQNEAQ. The cysteine opens and the phenylalanine closes a CDR3 of 19 amino acids. The DNA shown is the 57-base CDR3, in frame from base 1. V is cut back by 4 bases and J by 4 bases, with 8 bases in the junction unmatched. The sequence is built from TRBV7-9 and TRBJ2-6; 15 of the junction bases match TRBD2. The sequenced sample was PBMCs. The receptor comes from a male donor in good health and CMV-seronegative. The CDR3 reads CASSSGLAGGRKGANVLTF. In nucleotide form, the sequence is TGTGCCAGCAGCTCGGGACTAGCGGGAGGCCGTAAGGGGGCCAACGTCCTGACTTTC.